The 30 T cell receptor beta chains below come from one sample, sequenced in a study of neurological immune-mediated disorders. TCRdb re-called the 5' RACE reads with MiXCR, one entry per CDR3 protein. Of 30,000 to 40,000 distinct CDR3 sequences in the sample, 3% to 4% were seen once. The sample was PBMCs. These receptors came from a man aged 25-45 years with multiple sclerosis.

The chain couples TRBV11-2 to TRBJ2-7; tentative D call: TRBD1 (5 bases). The germline gives CDR1 SGHAT, CDR2 FQNNGV. Trimming shortened V by 3 bases and J by 1 base, and 7 bases separated the two germline ends. The CDR3 extends over 13 amino acids. The CDR3 sequence: CASSLGRSYEQYF. As DNA, the CDR3 is TGTGCCAGCAGCTTGGGGCGGTCCTACGAGCAGTACTTC.

This clonotype was counted at least ten times. J is TRBJ1-2 and V is TRBV2; TRBD1 agrees at 11 bases. This CDR3 is built from 14 residues. Germline CDR1 and CDR2: SNHLY and FYNNEI. Germline trimming cut 5 bases from V and 8 bases from J; bases unmatched to any gene: 7. Here the CDR3 reads CASSLDRGPRGYTF. CDR3 bases: TGTGCCAGCAGTTTGGACAGGGGGCCGAGAGGCTACACCTTC.

This clonotype was detected many times. V is TRBV6-2 or TRBV6-3 and J is TRBJ1-5, with no clear D. CDR1 is MNHEY, CDR2 SVGEGT, per germline. V lost 5 bases to trimming and J lost 1 base, with 6 bases between them. The CDR3 has 13 amino acids. CDR3 nucleotide sequence: TGTGCCAGCAGTATATGGAGCAATCAGCCCCAGCATTTT. Its translation: CASSIWSNQPQHF.

This clonotype was recorded many times. The rearrangement uses TRBV12-3 or TRBV12-4 and TRBJ2-2, with D possibly TRBD2 on 7 matching bases. V lost 6 bases, J lost 4 bases, and 15 bases lay in between. The length of the CDR3 is 15 residues. CDR3 nucleotide sequence: TGTGCCAGCAGCCCATATAGGGGGGGCACCGGGGAGCTGTTTTTT. Its protein is CASSPYRGGTGELFF.

This clonotype has at least ten counts. The rearrangement joins TRBV7-9 to TRBJ2-1; D is tentatively TRBD1 or TRBD2 (5 bases each). Trimming shortened V by 2 bases and J by 8 bases, and 10 bases separated the two germline ends. This CDR3 has 13 amino acids. Germline loops: CDR1 SEHNR, CDR2 FQNEAQ (reference sequence). CDR3 region: CASSLRGADEQFF. DNA of the CDR3: TGTGCCAGCAGCTTACGAGGGGCTGATGAGCAGTTCTTC.

This clonotype was seen ten or more times. The CDR3 nucleotides are TGTGCCAGCTCGCGGGGGGGAGTGAGGTCCGTGGAGCTGTTTTTT. Protein product: CASSRGGVRSVELFF. The chain is built from TRBV7-2 and TRBJ2-2; the match to TRBD2 covers 9 bases. With 8 bases clipped from V and 10 bases from J, the junction kept 14 bases outside the gene matches. CDR1 SGHTA and CDR2 FQGNSA come from the germline V gene. The CDR3 has 15 residues.

This clonotype came up many times. The gene calls are TRBV6-2 or TRBV6-3 and TRBJ2-7; 10 nucleotides line up with TRBD2. V gave up 4 bases and J gave up 3 bases; unmatched junction bases: 6. Per the germline V gene, CDR1 is MNHEY and CDR2 is SVGEGT. The CDR3 is 15 residues long. The CDR3 reads CASSSKTSGVYEQYF. The CDR3 bases are TGTGCCAGCAGTTCGAAAACTAGCGGGGTCTACGAGCAGTACTTC.

Judged by abundance, this clonotype is medium-sized. The genes are TRBV10-2 and TRBJ2-7, with 9 bases aligning to TRBD2. The V gene's germline CDR1 is WSHSY and CDR2 SAAADI. The CDR3 runs to 14 residues. V shed 6 bases, J shed 4 bases, and the junction held 7 bases outside the gene matches. The CDR3 loop is CASSTRRGGYEQYF. CDR3 nucleotides: TGCGCCAGCAGCACCAGGCGGGGGGGTTACGAGCAGTACTTC.

This clonotype has a handful of counts. The chain joins TRBV6-6 to TRBJ1-4; 11 bases match TRBD1. Trimming removed 5 bases from V and 7 bases from J; junction bases left unmatched: 3. This CDR3 comprises 14 residues. The germline CDR1 and CDR2 sequences are MNHNY and SVGAGI (reference sequence). The CDR3 bases are TGTGCCAGCAGTCGGACAGGGGGCAGTGAAAAACTGTTTTTT. This encodes CASSRTGGSEKLFF.

This clonotype was recorded at least ten times. V usage is TRBV3-1 and J usage is TRBJ2-5; 11 bases fit TRBD2. The J segment lost 1 base and the V segment lost 6 bases, leaving 16 bases of the junction unmatched. This CDR3 contains 19 residues. Germline CDR1 reads LGHDT; CDR2 reads YNNKEL (reference sequence). The CDR3 bases are TGTGCCAGCAGTCCCCCAGGGCTAGCGGGGGGCGGGTTCCAAGAGACCCAGTACTTC. Residues: CASSPPGLAGGGFQETQYF.

This clonotype was recorded at least ten times. The CDR3 DNA is TGCAGTGCTAGTGAGGAGGATTACCAAGAGACCCAGTACTTC. Its translation is CSASEEDYQETQYF. J is TRBJ2-5 and V is TRBV20-1, with TRBD2 as a possible D gene (5 bases). The ends were cut back, 3 bases at V and 0 bases at J, with 11 bases in the middle. This CDR3 region has 14 residues. Germline V CDR1 and CDR2: DFQATT, SNEGSKA (reference sequence).

This chain uses TRBV11-3 with TRBJ2-7; D unclear. The CDR3 spans 13 residues. V was shortened by 3 bases and J by 1 base, with 7 bases between the two germline ends. Germline CDR1 SGHNT, CDR2 YENEEA. CDR3 DNA: TGTGCCAGCAGCTTTTATCAATCCTACGAGCAGTACTTC. Encoded protein: CASSFYQSYEQYF.

This clonotype showed up many times. This chain joins TRBV6-2 or TRBV6-3 and TRBJ2-7, with D tentatively TRBD1 (5 bases). The V end lost 0 bases, the J end lost 7 bases, and 22 bases lay between the germline ends. Germline CDR1 and CDR2: MNHEY and SVGEGT. The CDR3 runs to 17 residues. CDR3 in amino acids: CASSYSRNLQDIWEQYF. The CDR3 bases are TGTGCCAGCAGTTACTCACGAAACTTACAGGACATTTGGGAGCAGTACTTC.

Details on this clonotype: Without the conserved terminal phenylalanine or tryptophan, this CDR3 likely stems from a read error. This chain connects TRBV27 to TRBJ1-2; no definite D call. The CDR3 sequence is 15 residues long. With 5 bases removed from V and 5 bases from J, the gap between germline ends came to 18 bases. CDR1 is MNHEY, CDR2 SMNVEV, per germline (reference sequence). Here the CDR3 reads CASSPSSLTLYGYTN. In DNA, the CDR3 is TGTGCCAGCAGTCCCTCGTCCCTGACTTTATATGGCTACACCAAC.

This clonotype appeared many times. J is TRBJ1-5 and V is TRBV12-3 or TRBV12-4, with 7 bases identical to TRBD1. This CDR3 is built from 13 residues. With 4 bases clipped from V and 4 bases from J, the junction kept 1 base outside the gene matches. The CDR3 coding sequence is TGTGCCAGCAGTTGGGGACAGAATCAGCCCCAGCATTTT. This sequence encodes CASSWGQNQPQHF.

This clonotype was found many times. The chain is built from TRBV6-6 and TRBJ1-2; 10 bases map to TRBD1. This CDR3 has 14 amino acids. Germline values: CDR1 MNHNY, CDR2 SVGAGI (reference sequence). V dropped 10 bases and J dropped 3; count of bases not matched to a gene: 8. CDR3 DNA: TGTGCCACCAAGACAGGGGGCGCTGACTATGGCTACACCTTC. Its protein product is CATKTGGADYGYTF.

This clonotype has a count of ten or more. The J gene is TRBJ2-2, the V gene TRBV20-1, with 8 bases fitting TRBD1. The CDR3 runs 16 residues. J gave up 3 bases and V 0 bases, and 6 bases lay outside the gene matches. CDR1 and CDR2 (germline): DFQATT, SNEGSKA (reference sequence). The CDR3 loop reads CSARDAGQGDTGELFF. The CDR3 bases are TGCAGTGCTAGAGATGCTGGACAGGGAGACACCGGGGAGCTGTTTTTT.

In its sample, this clonotype was seen many times. The chain links TRBV7-8 to TRBJ1-1, with no clear D. V lost 7 bases, J lost 1 base, and 16 bases lay in between. The CDR3 is 15 amino acids. Germline CDR1 SGHVS, CDR2 FQNEAQ. CDR3 sequence: CASTRGRAGNTEAFF. In DNA, the CDR3 is TGTGCCAGCACCCGCGGGAGGGCTGGGAACACTGAAGCTTTCTTT.

This clonotype came up many times. This chain links TRBV30 with TRBJ1-1; the D gene is possibly TRBD1 (5 bases). Germline CDR1 and CDR2: GTSNPN and SVGIG (reference sequence). The CDR3 has 12 residues. Trimming removed 2 bases from V and 7 bases from J, with 11 bases in between. CDR3 region: CAWSHGAREAFF. The CDR3 DNA is TGTGCCTGGAGTCACGGGGCGCGTGAAGCTTTCTTT.

This clonotype occurred many times. This chain connects TRBV20-1 to TRBJ1-1; D is ambiguous. Trimming took 0 bases from V and 0 from J, leaving 11 bases between them. Germline V gene sequence: CDR1 DFQATT, CDR2 SNEGSKA (reference sequence). The CDR3 runs to 15 residues. This CDR3 is CSARDVKRMNTEAFF. The CDR3 nucleotides are TGCAGTGCTAGAGATGTAAAGAGAATGAACACTGAAGCTTTCTTT.

This clonotype came up many times. A junction boundary mismatches the germline segment, possibly from a read error. The genes are TRBV29-1 and TRBJ1-5; D uncertain. Germline V gene lookup returns CDR1 SQVTM and CDR2 ANQGSEA. This CDR3 comprises 15 residues. The CDR3 DNA sequence: TGCAGCGTGGCCGACGGAGTCCTAGGCAATCAGCCCCAGAATTTT. Its translation is CSVADGVLGNQPQNF.

This clonotype was recorded many times. V and J are TRBV5-1 and TRBJ1-2; the D gene is possibly TRBD1 (5 bases). CDR1 SGHRS and CDR2 YFSETQ come from the germline V gene. This CDR3 has 14 residues. Trimming cost V 4 bases and J 1 base, with 11 bases left between them. This chain's CDR3 is CASSKQAFNYGYTF. The CDR3 nucleotides read TGCGCCAGCAGCAAACAGGCTTTTAACTATGGCTACACCTTC.

This clonotype has at least ten counts. The V and J genes are TRBV7-2 and TRBJ2-3; the D is unclear. Trimming stripped 7 bases from V and 2 bases from J, with 4 bases between. This CDR3 contains 11 residues. CDR1 and CDR2 from the germline V gene are SGHTA and FQGNSA. The CDR3 region has the DNA TGTGCCAGCACCGTCACAGATACGCAGTATTTT. Translating gives CASTVTDTQYF.

This clonotype has ten or more counts. The rearrangement links TRBV20-1 to TRBJ1-1, with D perhaps matching TRBD1 (5 bases). The V end lost 0 bases, the J end lost 1 base, and 12 bases lay between the germline ends. The germline V gene has CDR1 DFQATT and CDR2 SNEGSKA (reference sequence). This CDR3 comprises 15 residues. The CDR3 bases are TGCAGTGCTAGAGAAGAGGTCGGGACGAACACTGAAGCTTTCTTT. Amino acids: CSAREEVGTNTEAFF.

This clonotype was counted many times. CDR3 nucleotide sequence: TGCAGTGCTGAACGCGGGGGGTCGGGCACAGATACGCAGTATTTT. This gives the protein CSAERGGSGTDTQYF. The J gene is TRBJ2-3, the V gene TRBV20-1; TRBD2 matches at 8 bases. V dropped 5 bases and J dropped 1; count of bases not matched to a gene: 8. The CDR3 totals 15 residues. The germline gives CDR1 DFQATT, CDR2 SNEGSKA (reference sequence).

This clonotype was seen repeatedly, ten times or more. The chain has TRBV5-1 and TRBJ2-1; unclear D gene. The length of the CDR3 is 12 residues. Germline V gene lookup returns CDR1 SGHRS and CDR2 YFSETQ. V lost 8 bases and J lost 5, with 11 bases in between. DNA for the CDR3: TGCGCCAGTCAGGTCCGCAACAATGAGCAGTTCTTC. Its protein product is CASQVRNNEQFF.

In regard to this clonotype: A much larger clone sits a single nucleotide away, making a read error possible. This chain connects TRBV7-8 to TRBJ1-3; TRBD1 is a possible D gene (5 bases). The CDR3 spans 18 residues. The V and J ends lost 1 base and 0 bases respectively, with 16 bases between them. CDR1 is SGHVS, CDR2 FQNEAQ, per germline. The CDR3 DNA follows: TGTGCCAGCAGCTTAGAGCCCTGGGACTTTTCCTCTGGAAACACCATATATTTT. This sequence encodes CASSLEPWDFSSGNTIYF.

This clonotype showed up many times. The gene calls are TRBV7-9 and TRBJ1-1, with 7 nucleotides matching TRBD1. V trimming: 5 bases; J trimming: 1 base; junction bases outside the gene matches: 7. Per the germline V gene, CDR1 is SEHNR and CDR2 is FQNEAQ (reference sequence). The CDR3 contains 15 residues. CDR3 nucleotide sequence: TGTGCCAGCAGCGGGCCGGGACAGAAGAACACTGAAGCTTTCTTT. Its protein is CASSGPGQKNTEAFF.

At least ten counts were recorded for this clonotype. This chain connects TRBV6-1 to TRBJ2-1; TRBD2 matches at 12 bases. This CDR3 has 13 amino acids. The germline gives CDR1 MNHNS, CDR2 SASEGT. V lost 8 bases to trimming and J lost 7 bases; unmatched junction nucleotides: 3. CDR3 protein: CASSSGGANEQFF. The CDR3 DNA follows: TGTGCCAGCTCTAGCGGGGGGGCTAATGAGCAGTTCTTC.

This clonotype was recorded at least ten times. The chain combines TRBV20-1 with TRBJ1-3; TRBD1 matches 7 bases. Unmatched junction bases numbered 3, after V lost 0 bases and J lost 4 bases. The CDR3 sequence is 14 residues long. Germline V gene sequence: CDR1 DFQATT, CDR2 SNEGSKA (reference sequence). The CDR3 here is CSARETGAGNTIYF. The DNA of the CDR3 is TGCAGTGCTAGAGAAACAGGGGCCGGAAACACCATATATTTT.